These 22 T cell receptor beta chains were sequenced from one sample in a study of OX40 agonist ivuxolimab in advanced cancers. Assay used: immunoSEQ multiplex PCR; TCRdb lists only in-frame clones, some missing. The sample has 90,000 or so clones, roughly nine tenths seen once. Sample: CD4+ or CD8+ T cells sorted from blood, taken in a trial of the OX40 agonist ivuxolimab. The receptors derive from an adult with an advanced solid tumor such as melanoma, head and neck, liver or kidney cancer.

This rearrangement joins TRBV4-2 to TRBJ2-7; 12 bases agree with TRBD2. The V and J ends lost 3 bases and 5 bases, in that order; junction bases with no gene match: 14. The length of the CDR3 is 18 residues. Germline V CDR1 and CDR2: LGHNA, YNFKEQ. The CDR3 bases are TGTGCCAGCAGCCAGCAGAGGTCTAGCGGGAGGGCCTGGCACGAGCAGTACTTC. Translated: CASSQQRSSGRAWHEQYF.

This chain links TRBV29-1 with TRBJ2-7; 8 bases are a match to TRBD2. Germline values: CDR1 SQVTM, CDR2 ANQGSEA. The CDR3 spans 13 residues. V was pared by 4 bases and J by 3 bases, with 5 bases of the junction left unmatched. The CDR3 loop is CSVASGLNYEQYF. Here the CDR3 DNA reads TGCAGCGTTGCTAGCGGGCTTAACTACGAGCAGTACTTC.

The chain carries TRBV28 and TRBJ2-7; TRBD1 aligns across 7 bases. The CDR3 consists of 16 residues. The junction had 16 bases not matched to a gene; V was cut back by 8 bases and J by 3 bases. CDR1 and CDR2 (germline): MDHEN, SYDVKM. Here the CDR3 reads CASWDSPQSPNYEQYF. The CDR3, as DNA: TGTGCCAGCTGGGACAGCCCTCAATCCCCCAACTACGAGCAGTACTTC.

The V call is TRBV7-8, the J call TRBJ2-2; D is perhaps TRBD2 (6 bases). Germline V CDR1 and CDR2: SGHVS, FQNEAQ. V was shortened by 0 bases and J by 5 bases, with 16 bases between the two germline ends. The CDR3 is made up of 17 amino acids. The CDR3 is CASSLARGAKETGELFF. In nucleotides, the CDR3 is TGTGCCAGCAGCTTAGCGCGGGGAGCGAAGGAAACCGGGGAGCTGTTTTTT.

CDR3 residues: CASSGTGMGEAFF. In DNA form, the CDR3 reads TGCGCCAGCAGTGGGACAGGGATGGGGGAAGCTTTCTTT. The rearrangement uses TRBV10-1 and TRBJ1-1; 8 bases agree with TRBD1. The germline V gene has CDR1 WNHNN and CDR2 SYGVQD (reference sequence). The CDR3 has 13 residues. The V and J ends lost 4 bases and 8 bases, in that order; junction bases with no gene match: 6.

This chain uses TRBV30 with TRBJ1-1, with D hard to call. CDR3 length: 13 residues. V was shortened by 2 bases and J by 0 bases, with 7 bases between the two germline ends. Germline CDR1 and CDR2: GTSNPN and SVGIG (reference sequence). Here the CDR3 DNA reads TGTGCCTGGAGTAGGAGTATGAACACTGAAGCTTTCTTT. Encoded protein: CAWSRSMNTEAFF.

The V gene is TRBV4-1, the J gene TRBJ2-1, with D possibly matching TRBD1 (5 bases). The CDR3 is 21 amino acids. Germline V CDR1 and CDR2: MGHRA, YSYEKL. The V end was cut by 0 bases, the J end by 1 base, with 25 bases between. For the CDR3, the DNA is TGCGCCAGCAGCCAAGATCATTATATCCTTCCAGGGATTGGATCCTACAATGAGCAGTTCTTC. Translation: CASSQDHYILPGIGSYNEQFF.

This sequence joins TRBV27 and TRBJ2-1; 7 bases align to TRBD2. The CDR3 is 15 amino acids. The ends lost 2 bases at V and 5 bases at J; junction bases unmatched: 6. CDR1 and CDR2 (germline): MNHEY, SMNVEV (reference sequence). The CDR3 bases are TGTGCCAGCAGTTTAATCCCTACTAGCGACAATGAGCAGTTCTTC. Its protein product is CASSLIPTSDNEQFF.

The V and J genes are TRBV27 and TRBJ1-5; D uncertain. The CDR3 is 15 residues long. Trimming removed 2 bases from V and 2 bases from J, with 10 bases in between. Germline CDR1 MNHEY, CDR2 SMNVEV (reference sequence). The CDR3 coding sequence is TGTGCCAGCAGTTTAGGATACGGGGGCAATCAGCCCCAGCATTTT. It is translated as CASSLGYGGNQPQHF.

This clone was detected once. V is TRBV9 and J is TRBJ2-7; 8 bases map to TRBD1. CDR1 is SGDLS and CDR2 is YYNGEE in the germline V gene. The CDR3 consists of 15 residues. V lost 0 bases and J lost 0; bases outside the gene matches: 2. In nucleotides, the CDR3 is TGTGCCAGCAGCGTAGGTGGGACAGGCTCCTACGAGCAGTACTTC. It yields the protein CASSVGGTGSYEQYF.

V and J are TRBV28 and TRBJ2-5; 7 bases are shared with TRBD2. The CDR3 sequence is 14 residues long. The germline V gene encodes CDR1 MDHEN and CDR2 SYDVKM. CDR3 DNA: TGTGCGAGTTACCCCCGGCTAGCGGAGGAGACCCAGTACTTC. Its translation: CASYPRLAEETQYF.

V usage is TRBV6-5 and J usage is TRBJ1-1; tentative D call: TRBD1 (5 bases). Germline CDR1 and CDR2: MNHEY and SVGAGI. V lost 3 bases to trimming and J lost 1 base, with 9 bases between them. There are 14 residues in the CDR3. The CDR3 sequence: CASSYSDRNTEAFF. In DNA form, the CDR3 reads TGTGCCAGCAGTTATAGCGACAGGAACACTGAAGCTTTCTTT.

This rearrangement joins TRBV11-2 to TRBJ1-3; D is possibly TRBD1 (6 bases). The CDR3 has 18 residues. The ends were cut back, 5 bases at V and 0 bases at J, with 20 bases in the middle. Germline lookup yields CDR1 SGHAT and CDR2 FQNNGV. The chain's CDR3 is CASSVRTGNWASGNTIYF. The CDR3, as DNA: TGTGCCAGCAGCGTACGAACAGGGAATTGGGCCTCTGGAAACACCATATATTTT. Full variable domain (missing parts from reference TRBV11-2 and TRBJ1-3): EAGVAQSPRYKIIEKRQSVAFWCNPISGHATLYWYQQILGQGPKLLIQFQNNGVVDDSQLPKDRFSAERLKGVDSTLKIQPAKLEDSAVYLCASSVRTGNWASGNTIYFGEGSWLTVV.

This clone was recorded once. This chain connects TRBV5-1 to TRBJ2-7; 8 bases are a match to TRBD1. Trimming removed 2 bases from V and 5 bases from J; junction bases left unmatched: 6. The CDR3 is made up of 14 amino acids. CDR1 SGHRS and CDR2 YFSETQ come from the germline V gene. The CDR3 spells CASSLQGGGHEQYF. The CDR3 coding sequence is TGCGCCAGCAGCTTACAGGGGGGAGGCCACGAGCAGTACTTC.

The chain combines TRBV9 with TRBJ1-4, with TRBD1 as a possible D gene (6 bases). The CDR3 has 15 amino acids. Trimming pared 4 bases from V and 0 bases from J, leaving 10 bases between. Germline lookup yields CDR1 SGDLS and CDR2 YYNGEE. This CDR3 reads CASSQRDTTNEKLFF. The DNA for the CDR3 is TGTGCCAGCAGCCAAAGGGACACAACTAATGAAAAACTGTTTTTT. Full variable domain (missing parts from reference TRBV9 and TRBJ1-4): DSGVTQTPKHLITATGQRVTLRCSPRSGDLSVYWYQQSLDQGLQFLIQYYNGEERAKGNILERFSAQQFPDLHSELNLSSLELGDSALYFCASSQRDTTNEKLFFGSGTQLSVL.

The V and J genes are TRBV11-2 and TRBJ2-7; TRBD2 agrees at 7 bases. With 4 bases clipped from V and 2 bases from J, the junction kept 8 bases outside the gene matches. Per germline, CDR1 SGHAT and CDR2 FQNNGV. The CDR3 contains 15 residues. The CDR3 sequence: CASSSGPGGAYEQYF. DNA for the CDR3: TGTGCCAGCAGCTCGGGGCCGGGGGGAGCCTACGAGCAGTACTTC. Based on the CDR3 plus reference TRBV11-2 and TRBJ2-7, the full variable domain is EAGVAQSPRYKIIEKRQSVAFWCNPISGHATLYWYQQILGQGPKLLIQFQNNGVVDDSQLPKDRFSAERLKGVDSTLKIQPAKLEDSAVYLCASSSGPGGAYEQYFGPGTRLTVT.

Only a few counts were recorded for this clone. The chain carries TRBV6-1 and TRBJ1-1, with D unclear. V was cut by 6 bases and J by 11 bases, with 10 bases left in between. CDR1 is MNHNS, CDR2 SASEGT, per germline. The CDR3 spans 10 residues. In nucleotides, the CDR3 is TGTGCCAGCAGGGACCGGCTGGCTTTCTTT. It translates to CASRDRLAFF.

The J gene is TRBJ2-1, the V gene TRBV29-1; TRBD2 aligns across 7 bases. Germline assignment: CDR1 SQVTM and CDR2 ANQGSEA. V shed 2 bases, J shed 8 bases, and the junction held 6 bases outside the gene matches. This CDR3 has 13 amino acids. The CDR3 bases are TGCAGCGTTGAATCCTGGACTAGGGATGAGCAGTTCTTC. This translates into CSVESWTRDEQFF.

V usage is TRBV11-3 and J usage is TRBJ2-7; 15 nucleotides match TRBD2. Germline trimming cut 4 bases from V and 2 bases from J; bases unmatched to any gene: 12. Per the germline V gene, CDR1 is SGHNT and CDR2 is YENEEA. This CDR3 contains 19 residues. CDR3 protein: CASSSSAGTSGRTPYEQYF. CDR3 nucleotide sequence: TGTGCCAGCAGCTCATCCGCCGGGACTAGCGGGAGGACCCCCTACGAGCAGTACTTC.

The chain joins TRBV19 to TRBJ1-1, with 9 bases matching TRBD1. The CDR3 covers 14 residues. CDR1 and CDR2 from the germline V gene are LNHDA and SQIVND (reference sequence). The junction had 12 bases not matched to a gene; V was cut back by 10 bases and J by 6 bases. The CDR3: CATNTGTGKAEAFF. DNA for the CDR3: TGTGCCACCAATACCGGGACAGGGAAAGCTGAAGCTTTCTTT. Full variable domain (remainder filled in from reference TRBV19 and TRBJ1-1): DGGITQSPKYLFRKEGQNVTLSCEQNLNHDAMYWYRQDPGQGLRLIYYSQIVNDFQKGDIAEGYSVSREKKESFPLTVTSAQKNPTAFYLCATNTGTGKAEAFFGQGTRLTVV.

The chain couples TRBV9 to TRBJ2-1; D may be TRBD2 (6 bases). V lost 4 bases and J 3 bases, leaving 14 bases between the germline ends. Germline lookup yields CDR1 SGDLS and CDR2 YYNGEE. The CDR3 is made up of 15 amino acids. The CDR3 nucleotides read TGTGCCAGCAGCCCGGAGGGAGGTGGCTACAATGAGCAGTTCTTC. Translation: CASSPEGGGYNEQFF.

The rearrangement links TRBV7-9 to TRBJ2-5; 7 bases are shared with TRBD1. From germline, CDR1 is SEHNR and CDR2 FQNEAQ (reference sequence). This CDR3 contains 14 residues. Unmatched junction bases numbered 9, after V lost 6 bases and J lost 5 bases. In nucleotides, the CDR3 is TGTGCCAGCAGTCTGGACAGGAAAAGGGAGACCCAGTACTTC. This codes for CASSLDRKRETQYF. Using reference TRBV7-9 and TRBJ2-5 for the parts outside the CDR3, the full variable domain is DTGVSQNPRHKITKRGQNVTFRCDPISEHNRLYWYRQTLGQGPEFLTYFQNEAQLEKSRLLSDRFSAERPKGSFSTLEIQRTEQGDSAMYLCASSLDRKRETQYFGPGTRLLVL.